This T cell receptor beta chain came from a study of T cells after yellow fever vaccination (dated by TCRdb to 2018 to 2020). As for the study more broadly: The SMART-Seq v4 Ultra Low Input RNA kit was used to prepare libraries from fractions with low cell numbers. To follow T-cell clones before and after both primary and booster YFV17D yellow fever vaccination, bulk TCR alpha and beta repertoires underwent longitudinal sequencing. Two healthy male donors, one aged 18 to 30 and one aged 30 to 40 years, were included in the cohort. Blood was collected at multiple timepoints before and after primary and secondary immunization, and bulk PBMC replicates and cell subsets were isolated.

What the work shows at the level of the full study, not this receptor alone: Compared with the primary T-cell response, the secondary T-cell response was weaker but faster, peaking on day 5 rather than day 15. Because the study included only a couple of donors, the extent to which the findings can be generalized is limited. Computational filtering was needed because FACS-sorted repertoires could contain abundant contaminating clonotypes from the bulk population. After the booster, most clones that had expanded after primary vaccination were detected again (around 97% of CD4 and around 88% of CD8), suggesting broad maintenance of memory. A small share of clonotypes occurred in both CD4 and CD8 compartments, likely arising from convergent recombination.

TCR cDNA was made using 5'RACE template switching, a step that added a universal primer site and unique molecular identifiers. Priming for cDNA synthesis came from both the TCR alpha and TCR beta constant segments. Two PCR steps were used to amplify libraries, with sample barcodes and sequencing adapters being added in the second step. Sequencing of libraries was done on Illumina HiSeq 2500 (2x100 bp) or NovaSeq (2x150 bp). As for the original processing: Demultiplexing of reads and collapsing into UMI consensus sequences were performed with MIGEC, and V(D)J alignment was carried out with MiXCR. Vaccine-responding clonotypes were identified with edgeR using replicate PBMC samples, with FDR below 0.01 and a log2 fold change above 5 up to day 15 being required. CD4 or CD8 identity was assigned to each bulk clonotype according to whether the clonotype was present at higher abundance in the sequenced CD4 repertoire or the sequenced CD8 repertoire. TCRdb handled the public reads itself, with Q25 trimming in fastp and clone calling in MiXCR, and kept productive beta chains. Rows with a matching CDR3 protein are joined into one entry that keeps the most common DNA and genes. The V and J calls shown here were made by TCRdb, not taken from the authors' results. The sample includes nearly 350,000 distinct CDR3 sequences, with around 8.1% observed a single time. The ten largest clones add up to around 17% of the sample.

Remarks on this clonotype: The antigen it binds to is not known. Base qualities are not provided; no much larger clone lies one nucleotide away.

Its CDR3 holds 12 amino acids, cysteine through phenylalanine. Kept here is only the CDR3 DNA, which spans 36 bases and is read in frame from base 1. Trimming takes 4 bases from V and 5 bases from J, and the germline ends sit 11 bases apart. CDR1 and CDR2 were assigned from the germline V gene as SQVTM and ANQGSEA. The treatment or condition tag for this specimen amounts to: live attenuated yellow fever vaccine strain. At each blood-draw timepoint, two biological replicates of bulk PBMCs were collected. PBMCs were isolated from peripheral blood using a standard Ficoll-Paque protocol. TriZol was used to extract RNA from bulk PBMCs, CD4 and CD8 fractions, and dextramer-positive and dextramer-negative fractions.

This sequence was found in a man between 18 and 29 years old who received the YFV17D yellow fever vaccine. Sequencing was performed on PBMCs, taken approximately 47 days after the first yellow fever vaccination. The V and J segments used are TRBV29-1 and TRBJ2-5; the D element could tentatively be TRBD1 or TRBD2, as 7 bases agree for each. The CDR3 protein is CSVAGGAETQYF. Here is the DNA: TGCAGCGTTGCAGGGGGGGCGGAGACCCAGTACTTC.